The 10 T cell receptor beta chains in this list originate from one sample, sequenced in a study of identical twins. Via MiXCR, TCRdb re-called the 5' RACE reads, giving one row per CDR3 protein. Counted here are hundreds of thousands of distinct CDR3 sequences, roughly 7.5% occurring once; the ten biggest clones make up about 1.9%. These data were likewise used in another study, on yellow fever vaccine responses in identical twins.

Material for sequencing was memory (CD45RO+) T cells sorted from blood. These receptor sequences come from a woman younger than 30 in good health.

This sequence joins TRBV5-1 and TRBJ2-7, with 7 bases identical to TRBD2. This CDR3 has 15 amino acids. V lost 0 bases to trimming and J lost 5 bases; unmatched junction nucleotides: 8. In germline, CDR1 is SGHRS, CDR2 YFSETQ. In nucleotides, the CDR3 is TGCGCCAGCAGCTTGGCCGGGGGGTCCCAACACGAGCAGTACTTC. It translates to CASSLAGGSQHEQYF. Using reference TRBV5-1 and TRBJ2-7 for the parts outside the CDR3, the full variable domain is KAGVTQTPRYLIKTRGQQVTLSCSPISGHRSVSWYQQTPGQGLQFLFEYFSETQRNKGNFPGRFSGRQFSNSRSEMNVSTLELGDSALYLCASSLAGGSQHEQYFGPGTRLTVT.

This clonotype has a count of ten or more. The V and J genes are TRBV5-6 and TRBJ2-2; D uncertain. CDR3 size: 14 residues. V lost 1 base and J lost 2, with 6 bases in between. Per the germline V gene, CDR1 is SGHDT and CDR2 is YYEEEE. CDR3: CASSLPRNTGELFF. The CDR3 DNA follows: TGTGCCAGCAGCTTGCCCAGAAACACCGGGGAGCTGTTTTTT.

In this sample, this clonotype turned up many times. The genes are TRBV4-3 and TRBJ2-5; 9 bases match TRBD2. The CDR3 is made up of 18 amino acids. V was pared by 1 base and J by 1 base, with 10 bases of the junction left unmatched. Germline-derived CDR1 and CDR2 are LGHNA and YSLEER. The CDR3 DNA is TGCGCCAGCAGCCAAGGTCACCCCAGCGGGAGGCTCCAAGAGACCCAGTACTTC. Amino acids: CASSQGHPSGRLQETQYF.

V and J are TRBV28 and TRBJ2-5, with D possibly being TRBD1 (5 bases). With 2 bases removed from V and 1 base from J, the gap between germline ends came to 14 bases. The germline CDR1 and CDR2 sequences are MDHEN and SYDVKM. CDR3 length: 16 amino acids. This CDR3 reads CASSLGAGNLQETQYF. CDR3 coding DNA: TGTGCCAGCAGTTTAGGGGCAGGCAACCTCCAAGAGACCCAGTACTTC. Full variable domain (outside the CDR3, taken from reference TRBV28 and TRBJ2-5): DVKVTQSSRYLVKRTGEKVFLECVQDMDHENMFWYRQDPGLGLRLIYFSYDVKMKEKGDIPEGYSVSREKKERFSLILESASTNQTSMYLCASSLGAGNLQETQYFGPGTRLLVL.

This clonotype appeared many times. The chain joins TRBV5-1 to TRBJ2-7; D ambiguous. The CDR3 runs to 11 residues. The germline CDR1 and CDR2 sequences are SGHRS and YFSETQ. Trimming pared 2 bases from V and 3 bases from J, leaving 3 bases between. The CDR3 sequence is CASSFGYEQYF. CDR3 coding DNA: TGCGCCAGCAGCTTCGGCTACGAGCAGTACTTC. The whole variable domain, filled in from reference TRBV5-1 and TRBJ2-7, reads KAGVTQTPRYLIKTRGQQVTLSCSPISGHRSVSWYQQTPGQGLQFLFEYFSETQRNKGNFPGRFSGRQFSNSRSEMNVSTLELGDSALYLCASSFGYEQYFGPGTRLTVT.

Ten or more counts support this clonotype. The gene calls are TRBV5-1 and TRBJ2-5; D is possibly TRBD1 (6 bases). The CDR3 runs to 15 residues. Per the germline V gene, CDR1 is SGHRS and CDR2 is YFSETQ. Deletions cut 0 bases from V and 2 bases from J, with 11 bases between. Here the CDR3 reads CASSLGGQKQETQYF. Here the CDR3 DNA reads TGCGCCAGCAGCTTGGGTGGACAGAAACAAGAGACCCAGTACTTC.

There are many counts of this clonotype. The chain carries TRBV21-1 and TRBJ2-7; the table's D call TRBD1 went unverified against the DNA. TRBV21-1 is annotated as a pseudogene. This CDR3 has 19 residues. In DNA, the CDR3 is TGTGCCAGGTGGGCCGGGACACAGTTTGCTAGCGGGGGAACCTACGAGCAGTACTTC. Translated, it gives CARWAGTQFASGGTYEQYF.

The rearrangement uses TRBV30 and TRBJ1-1, with D possibly matching TRBD1 (5 bases). The V gene lost 4 bases and the J gene lost 4 bases, with 19 bases spanning the gap. The CDR3 has 15 residues. Germline loops: CDR1 GTSNPN, CDR2 SVGIG (reference sequence). Written as DNA, the CDR3 is TGTGCCTGGAAGCTTTCTGGACATGGGGGCACTGAAGCTTTCTTT. Translated, it gives CAWKLSGHGGTEAFF.

This clonotype was found a few times. The chain links TRBV12-3 or TRBV12-4 to TRBJ2-7, with 7 bases lining up with TRBD1. The CDR3 covers 14 residues. Unmatched junction bases numbered 6, after V lost 3 bases and J lost 4 bases. The CDR3 DNA is TGTGCCAGCAGTTTGGGGGACAGTCGGTACGAGCAGTACTTC. It translates to CASSLGDSRYEQYF.

This clonotype was picked up a small number of times. V and J are TRBV2 and TRBJ2-7; D might be TRBD2 (6 bases). This CDR3 is 13 amino acids long. V was pared by 5 bases and J by 2 bases, with 10 bases between. Germline V gives CDR1 SNHLY, CDR2 FYNNEI. CDR3 coding DNA: TGTGCCAGCAGTTGGGACTTGGCCTACGAGCAGTACTTC. It specifies CASSWDLAYEQYF.